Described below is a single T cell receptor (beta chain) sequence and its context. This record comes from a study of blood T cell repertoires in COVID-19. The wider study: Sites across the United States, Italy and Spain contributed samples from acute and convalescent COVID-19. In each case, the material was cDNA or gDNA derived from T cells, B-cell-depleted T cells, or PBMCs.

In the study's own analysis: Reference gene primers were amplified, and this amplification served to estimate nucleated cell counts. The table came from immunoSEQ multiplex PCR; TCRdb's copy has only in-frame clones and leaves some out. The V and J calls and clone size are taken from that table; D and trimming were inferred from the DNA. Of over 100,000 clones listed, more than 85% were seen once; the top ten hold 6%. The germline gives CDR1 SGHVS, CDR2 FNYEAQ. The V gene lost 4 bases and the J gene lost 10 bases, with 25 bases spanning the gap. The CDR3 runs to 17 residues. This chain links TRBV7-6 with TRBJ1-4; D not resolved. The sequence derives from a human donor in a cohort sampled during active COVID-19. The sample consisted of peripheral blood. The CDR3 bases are TGTGCCAGCAGCTCCCGTCTCCCACAAGCGAATGATGGAAAACTGTTTTTT. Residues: CASSSRLPQANDGKLFF.